This T cell receptor beta chain was documented in a study of blood T cell repertoires in COVID-19 (dated by TCRdb to about 2020). Some background on the complete study: Collaborator samples came from the United States, Italy and Spain and covered acute and convalescent phases of COVID-19. The prospective study material was composed of cDNA or gDNA derived from T cells, B-cell-depleted T cells, or PBMCs. The dataset comprised deeply sampled blood TCRbeta repertoires from subjects exposed to, actively infected with, or recovered from COVID-19. The repertoires were released in a freely available public database meant as a resource for research on the immune response to SARS-CoV-2. Samples were obtained from the ongoing ImmuneRACE study (first 160 participants) and from over 1,000 subjects provided by 6 global collaborators. The sample metadata nearly always contained a de-identified subject ID, COVID-19 status, age in years and sex. Where available, HLA class I and class II types were taken from metadata supplied by the sample provider and were not determined by assay-based typing. Broader findings and caveats from the paper: The quantity of clinical and demographic metadata differed by source and by participant and was supplied without curation.

Here V drops 3 bases and J drops 7 bases, and the junction holds 2 bases not matched to any gene. As encoded in the germline V gene, CDR1 is KGHSH while CDR2 is LQKENI. The cysteine opens and the phenylalanine closes a CDR3 of 13 amino acids. The entry retains the CDR3 DNA only, 39 bases that are in frame from base 1. As concerns this clone: Its antigen remains unidentified. No per-base quality is available; no much larger clone lies one base away.

TCRbeta CDR3 regions were amplified from genomic DNA by means of the immunoSEQ Assay, a bias-controlled multiplex PCR. Processing in the source paper ran as follows. Nucleated cell counts per sample were estimated from amplification of reference gene primers within the assay. Sequence reads were collapsed and filtered to measure the absolute abundance of every unique TCRbeta CDR3 rearrangement. For each sample, productive Simpson clonality was calculated as the square root of Simpson's diversity index across productive rearrangements. TCRdb took over this immuneACCESS table, retaining in-frame rearrangements with V and J assigned. Such tables are incomplete; in checked studies, under half of the missing clones stem from an unresolved V gene, and the remainder is unexplained. That table is the source of V, J and clone size, and D and trimming were worked out from the DNA. The sample includes a few hundred thousand clones, with nearly 90% observed a single time. The ten largest clones take up around 4.6% of the sample.

A second Seattle source provided samples from volunteer blood donors who had recovered from COVID-19. The collaborating institutions used their own protocols to collect whole blood in K2EDTA tubes. For TCRbeta analysis, collaborators shipped samples in one of three forms: frozen whole blood, isolated PBMCs, or DNA extracted from either of those sample types. The sample taken for sequencing was peripheral blood. Recombination linked TRBV18 to TRBJ1-2, and TRBD1 matches 10 of the central bases. The sequence was obtained from a middle-aged woman who had recovered from COVID-19. Here the CDR3 is given as CASSPTGGGGYTF. Read as DNA, the sequence is TGTGCCAGCTCACCGACAGGGGGCGGTGGCTACACCTTC.